These T cell receptor beta chains were read from a single sample in a study of blood T cell repertoires in COVID-19. The table came from immunoSEQ multiplex PCR; TCRdb's copy has only in-frame clones and leaves some out. The sample has under 150,000 clones, about 85% seen once. Sequenced sample: peripheral blood. The receptor set was obtained from a human donor in a cohort sampled during active COVID-19. CDR3s include the opening cysteine and the closing phenylalanine or tryptophan. D genes are given only for firm matches. Rows may omit the clone size; those that give it use once, few, many or a size class.

v_call: TRBV7-8
cdr3_length: 14
d_call: TRBD1
clone_size: NA
j_call: TRBJ1-2
cdr3_nt: TGTGCCAGCAGCTTAACGACAGGGGGGAATGGCTACACCTTC
cdr3_aa: CASSLTTGGNGYTF

v_call: TRBV9
cdr3_length: 14
d_call: NA
clone_size: once
j_call: TRBJ1-5
cdr3_nt: TGTGCCAGCAGCGTAGGGGGGGACAATCAGCCCCAGCATTTT
cdr3_aa: CASSVGGDNQPQHF

v_call: TRBV6-6
cdr3_length: 15
d_call: TRBD1
clone_size: NA
j_call: TRBJ1-1
cdr3_nt: TGTGCCAGCAGCGGGACAGGGAGGGGGAACACTGAAGCTTTCTTT
cdr3_aa: CASSGTGRGNTEAFF

v_call: TRBV6-2/TRBV6-3
cdr3_length: 17
d_call: TRBD2
clone_size: NA
j_call: TRBJ2-1
cdr3_nt: TGTGCCAGCAGTTATTCCCTCGGGACTAGCGGGGGTAATGAGCAGTTCTTC
cdr3_aa: CASSYSLGTSGGNEQFF

v_call: TRBV7-9
cdr3_length: 15
d_call: NA
clone_size: NA
j_call: TRBJ1-3
cdr3_nt: TGTGCCAGCAGCTTACAGGCGGGGTCTGGAAACACCATATATTTT
cdr3_aa: CASSLQAGSGNTIYF

v_call: TRBV29-1
cdr3_length: 11
d_call: NA
clone_size: NA
j_call: TRBJ2-7
cdr3_nt: TGCAGCGTTGTATCACTTTTTGAGCAGTACTTC
cdr3_aa: CSVVSLFEQYF

v_call: TRBV2
cdr3_length: 13
d_call: NA
clone_size: NA
j_call: TRBJ2-7
cdr3_nt: TGTGCCAGCAGTGGACTATTGTGGAACGAGCAGTACTTC
cdr3_aa: CASSGLLWNEQYF

v_call: TRBV27
cdr3_length: 16
d_call: NA
clone_size: NA
j_call: TRBJ2-3
cdr3_nt: TGTGCCAGCAGTTTAAAAGGACAGCGATTCACAGATACGCAGTATTTT
cdr3_aa: CASSLKGQRFTDTQYF

v_call: TRBV15
cdr3_length: 16
d_call: TRBD2
clone_size: NA
j_call: TRBJ2-3
cdr3_nt: TGTGCCACCAGCAGAGATCGGCCTAGCGGGGCGGATACGCAGTATTTT
cdr3_aa: CATSRDRPSGADTQYF

v_call: TRBV29-1
cdr3_length: 13
d_call: NA
clone_size: NA
j_call: TRBJ2-7
cdr3_nt: TGCAGCGTTGAAACAGGGATTGGGGCCGAGCAGTACTTC
cdr3_aa: CSVETGIGAEQYF

v_call: TRBV18
cdr3_length: 15
d_call: TRBD2
clone_size: NA
j_call: TRBJ2-5
cdr3_nt: TGTGCCAGCTCACCAGGGACTAGCGATGGAGAGACCCAGTACTTC
cdr3_aa: CASSPGTSDGETQYF

v_call: TRBV5-4
cdr3_length: 16
d_call: TRBD2
clone_size: NA
j_call: TRBJ2-1
cdr3_nt: TGTGCCAGCAGCGCTCAGACTAGCGGGGGTTACAATGAGCAGTTCTTC
cdr3_aa: CASSAQTSGGYNEQFF

v_call: TRBV7-9
cdr3_length: 13
d_call: NA
clone_size: once
j_call: TRBJ1-1
cdr3_nt: TGTGCTACGGGGGGACACCTGAACACTGAAGCTTTCTTT
cdr3_aa: CATGGHLNTEAFF

v_call: TRBV2
cdr3_length: 14
d_call: NA
clone_size: NA
j_call: TRBJ2-1
cdr3_nt: TGTGCCAGCAGTGGCAGCGGGCTCTACAATGAGCAGTTCTTC
cdr3_aa: CASSGSGLYNEQFF

v_call: TRBV7-2
cdr3_length: 16
d_call: TRBD2
clone_size: few
j_call: TRBJ2-3
cdr3_nt: TGTGCCAGCAGCGCGCACGGGGGGGTTGGCACAGATACGCAGTATTTT
cdr3_aa: CASSAHGGVGTDTQYF

v_call: TRBV19
cdr3_length: 16
d_call: TRBD1
clone_size: NA
j_call: TRBJ1-6
cdr3_nt: TGTGCCAGCCTAGAAACAGGGGGGGCCTATAATTCACCCCTCCACTTT
cdr3_aa: CASLETGGAYNSPLHF

v_call: TRBV7-8
cdr3_length: 14
d_call: NA
clone_size: NA
j_call: TRBJ2-1
cdr3_nt: TGTGCCAGCAGCCGGGCGGTGACCTACAATGAGCAGTTCTTC
cdr3_aa: CASSRAVTYNEQFF

v_call: TRBV25-1
cdr3_length: 15
d_call: TRBD2
clone_size: NA
j_call: TRBJ2-3
cdr3_nt: TGTGCCAGCAGGACTAGCGGGACCTACACAGATACGCAGTATTTT
cdr3_aa: CASRTSGTYTDTQYF